This T cell receptor beta chain was found in a study of T-cell memory formation after mild COVID-19. Regarding the study as a whole: CD4/CD8 balance characterized clones contracting day 15 to 85, and CD4+ skew characterized later expanders. Some clones that responded were present in memory (sampled pre-infection), which suggests cross-reactive memory joined.

This CDR3 spans 12 amino acids. The ends were cut back, 3 bases at V and 15 bases at J, with 18 bases in the middle. CDR1 is SQVTM, CDR2 ANQGSEA, per germline. This clonotype was detected only a few times. Its matching antigen is unknown. TCRdb re-called the 5' RACE reads through MiXCR, storing one row per CDR3 protein. The sample shows over 450,000 distinct CDR3 sequences, about 20% of them seen only once. This TCR was sampled from an adult woman who had mild COVID-19 (a few samples of this study predate the infection). Cell type and time point are not known. This rearrangement joins TRBV29-1 to TRBJ2-1; possible D gene TRBD2, 6 bases. The sequenced material came from PBMCs or a T cell subset sorted from them (not recorded which). As DNA, the CDR3 is TGCAGCGTTGACCCCACTAGGGGACTCCCGTTCTTC. Translating gives CSVDPTRGLPFF.